The 19 T cell receptor beta chains in this list originate from one sample, sequenced in a study of T cell repertoires and HLA-DP antigens. The antigens these receptors bind are not known. TCRdb's table, derived via immunoSEQ multiplex PCR, lists solely in-frame clones and lacks some. The table has more than 90,000 clones, 80% to 95% seen once; the top ten hold under 0.35%. The specimen was CD4+ T cells from PBMCs. The receptors were sampled from a woman in her late teens or twenties in good health and CMV-seronegative.

The chain is built from TRBV5-4 and TRBJ2-3, with D possibly matching TRBD2 (9 bases). V was shortened by 4 bases and J by 5 bases, with 23 bases between the two germline ends. Germline lookup yields CDR1 SGHNT and CDR2 YYREEE (reference sequence). The CDR3 is 17 residues long. The DNA of the CDR3 is TGTGCCAGCAGCCAGGGGGCGGGAGGGCCGGTTGGAGATACGCAGTATTTT. Translation gives CASSQGAGGPVGDTQYF. The full variable domain, rest sourced from reference TRBV5-4 and TRBJ2-3, is ETGVTQSPTHLIKTRGQQVTLRCSSQSGHNTVSWYQQALGQGPQFIFQYYREEENGRGNFPPRFSGLQFPNYSSELNVNALELDDSALYLCASSQGAGGPVGDTQYFGPGTRLTVL.

The chain has TRBV6-5 and TRBJ1-5; 9 nucleotides line up with TRBD1. V dropped 6 bases and J dropped 3; count of bases not matched to a gene: 6. Germline-derived CDR1 and CDR2 are MNHEY and SVGAGI. The CDR3 totals 15 residues. CDR3 nucleotide sequence: TGTGCCAGCAGCGCGTGGGACAGGGTCAATCAGCCCCAGCATTTT. Translating it yields CASSAWDRVNQPQHF.

J is TRBJ1-3 and V is TRBV5-6; no firm D call. The germline CDR1 and CDR2 sequences are SGHDT and YYEEEE. Trimming cost V 0 bases and J 1 base, with 8 bases left between them. The CDR3 runs to 15 residues. CDR3 in DNA: TGTGCCAGCAGCTTGGCCGGGTTTTCTGGAAACACCATATATTTT. Residues: CASSLAGFSGNTIYF.

The chain recombines TRBV27 with TRBJ1-2; TRBD1 matches at 9 bases. Germline V gene lookup returns CDR1 MNHEY and CDR2 SMNVEV (reference sequence). This CDR3 is 13 amino acids long. J gave up 6 bases and V 6 bases, and 5 bases lay outside the gene matches. CDR3 sequence reads: CASRPTGGNGYTF. The CDR3 DNA reads as TGTGCCAGCAGACCGACAGGGGGGAATGGCTACACCTTC.

The genes are TRBV5-1 and TRBJ1-6, with D possibly matching TRBD1 (5 bases). CDR1 and CDR2 from the germline V gene are SGHRS and YFSETQ. CDR3 size: 16 residues. Trimming removed 4 bases from V and 3 bases from J, with 14 bases in between. Here the CDR3 DNA reads TGCGCCAGCAGCACTTCCGGGACGGACTATAATTCACCCCTCCACTTT. Its protein product is CASSTSGTDYNSPLHF. Full variable domain (remainder filled in from reference TRBV5-1 and TRBJ1-6): KAGVTQTPRYLIKTRGQQVTLSCSPISGHRSVSWYQQTPGQGLQFLFEYFSETQRNKGNFPGRFSGRQFSNSRSEMNVSTLELGDSALYLCASSTSGTDYNSPLHFGNGTRLTVT.

V gene TRBV27 combines with J gene TRBJ2-2; the D is unclear. V was clipped by 2 bases and J by 6 bases, with 7 bases between them. CDR3 size: 13 residues. The germline V gene encodes CDR1 MNHEY and CDR2 SMNVEV (reference sequence). The CDR3 DNA reads as TGTGCCAGCAGTTTACGAAGCGCCGGGGAGCTGTTTTTT. Translated, it gives CASSLRSAGELFF.

This clone was recorded once. The chain employs TRBV4-1 and TRBJ1-2; perhaps TRBD1 as D (5 bases). This CDR3 has 13 residues. Germline V CDR1 and CDR2: MGHRA, YSYEKL. V gave up 1 base and J gave up 13 bases, with 16 bases separating them. The DNA for the CDR3 is TGCGCCAGCAGCCAAGTCGGTAGGGGAAGATTCACCTTC. Protein: CASSQVGRGRFTF.

The rearrangement links TRBV5-6 to TRBJ2-3; D may be TRBD2 (5 bases). Germline V gives CDR1 SGHDT, CDR2 YYEEEE. This CDR3 spans 16 amino acids. V was cut by 4 bases and J by 0 bases, with 15 bases left in between. The CDR3 DNA reads as TGTGCCAGCAGCCCTGGACTGAGGATCAGCACAGATACGCAGTATTTT. It yields the protein CASSPGLRISTDTQYF.

Remarks on this clone: Other DNA sequences in the same sample also yield this CDR3. The J gene is TRBJ2-3, the V gene TRBV5-1; 14 nucleotides match TRBD2. The germline V gene has CDR1 SGHRS and CDR2 YFSETQ. J gave up 1 base and V 4 bases, and 2 bases lay outside the gene matches. The CDR3 loop spans 16 amino acids. The CDR3 bases are TGCGCCAGCAGCCTGGGACTAGCGGGAGGCACAGATACGCAGTATTTT. Translating it yields CASSLGLAGGTDTQYF.

The chain links TRBV19 to TRBJ1-3; D unclear. Trimming took 7 bases from V and 0 from J, leaving 13 bases between them. CDR3 length: 15 residues. CDR1 and CDR2 (germline): LNHDA, SQIVND (reference sequence). CDR3: CASTKVGLSGNTIYF. The CDR3 nucleotides are TGTGCCAGTACGAAGGTGGGCCTCTCTGGAAACACCATATATTTT. Based on the CDR3 plus reference TRBV19 and TRBJ1-3, the full variable domain is DGGITQSPKYLFRKEGQNVTLSCEQNLNHDAMYWYRQDPGQGLRLIYYSQIVNDFQKGDIAEGYSVSREKKESFPLTVTSAQKNPTAFYLCASTKVGLSGNTIYFGEGSWLTVV.

V and J are TRBV19 and TRBJ1-5; 8 bases line up with TRBD1. The CDR3 has 16 residues. Per the germline V gene, CDR1 is LNHDA and CDR2 is SQIVND (reference sequence). Losses at the gene ends were 4 bases for V and 4 bases for J; bases not matched to a gene: 9. The DNA for the CDR3 is TGTGCCAGTAGTAGGCCTAAGGACAGGGTGAATCAGCCCCAGCATTTT. Its translation: CASSRPKDRVNQPQHF.

The rearrangement uses TRBV28 and TRBJ2-5; perhaps TRBD1 as D (5 bases). V shed 5 bases and J shed 1 base, with 17 bases lying between them. This CDR3 is 16 amino acids long. Germline V gene lookup returns CDR1 MDHEN and CDR2 SYDVKM. The CDR3 DNA sequence: TGTGCCAGCAGTCCCAACCCCCGGACAATCCAAGAGACCCAGTACTTC. Residues: CASSPNPRTIQETQYF. The variable domain in full, with the rest retrieved from reference TRBV28 and TRBJ2-5, is DVKVTQSSRYLVKRTGEKVFLECVQDMDHENMFWYRQDPGLGLRLIYFSYDVKMKEKGDIPEGYSVSREKKERFSLILESASTNQTSMYLCASSPNPRTIQETQYFGPGTRLLVL.

Ten or more counts support this clone. The chain has TRBV5-6 and TRBJ1-4, with D hard to call. CDR3 length: 16 amino acids. Germline V gives CDR1 SGHDT, CDR2 YYEEEE. V was clipped by 2 bases and J by 0 bases, with 11 bases between them. The CDR3 DNA sequence: TGTGCCAGCAGCTTCGGACTTACCTCAACTAATGAAAAACTGTTTTTT. Residues: CASSFGLTSTNEKLFF.

The chain joins TRBV4-2 to TRBJ2-1; D not certain. The CDR3 runs 14 residues. The V end was cut by 0 bases, the J end by 5 bases, with 8 bases between. The V gene's germline CDR1 is LGHNA and CDR2 YNFKEQ. The CDR3 here is CASSQDPRNNEQFF. CDR3 in DNA: TGTGCCAGCAGCCAAGACCCCAGGAACAATGAGCAGTTCTTC.

The chain uses TRBV5-4 and TRBJ2-1, with no clear D. From germline, CDR1 is SGHNT and CDR2 YYREEE (reference sequence). V was trimmed by 4 bases and J by 0 bases, leaving 11 bases between them. The CDR3 has 15 residues. CDR3 residues: CASSNTKSSYNEQFF. The CDR3 nucleotides are TGTGCCAGCAGCAATACTAAGAGCTCCTACAATGAGCAGTTCTTC.

The chain has TRBV2 and TRBJ1-5; TRBD1 might be the D (6 bases). V was pared by 6 bases and J by 2 bases, with 17 bases between. Germline V lookup: CDR1 SNHLY, CDR2 FYNNEI. The CDR3 consists of 16 residues. The CDR3 loop is CASSLNRESGNQPQHF. CDR3 sequence (DNA): TGTGCCAGCAGCCTAAACAGGGAGTCGGGCAATCAGCCCCAGCATTTT.

The V call is TRBV30, the J call TRBJ2-5; 8 bases are a match to TRBD1. CDR3 size: 13 residues. The germline V gene encodes CDR1 GTSNPN and CDR2 SVGIG (reference sequence). J was trimmed by 4 bases and V by 1 base; bases with no gene match: 2. The CDR3 sequence: CAWSGRGRETQYF. DNA of the CDR3: TGTGCCTGGAGTGGCAGGGGGCGAGAGACCCAGTACTTC. The full variable domain, its missing parts supplied by reference TRBV30 and TRBJ2-5, is SQTIHQWPATLVQPVGSPLSLECTVEGTSNPNLYWYRQAAGRGLQLLFYSVGIGQISSEVPQNLSASRPQDRQFILSSKKLLLSDSGFYLCAWSGRGRETQYFGPGTRLLVL.

V is TRBV6-1 and J is TRBJ2-5, with D hard to call. The CDR3 length is 11 residues. The V end was cut by 0 bases, the J end by 6 bases, with 2 bases between. Germline values: CDR1 MNHNS, CDR2 SASEGT. In DNA form, the CDR3 reads TGTGCCAGCAGTGAAGCCCAGACCCAGTACTTC. The encoded protein is CASSEAQTQYF.

The chain recombines TRBV6-1 with TRBJ2-7, with D unresolved. V was trimmed by 5 bases and J by 3 bases, leaving 8 bases between them. The CDR3 is 12 amino acids. CDR1 is MNHNS and CDR2 is SASEGT in the germline V gene. The CDR3 is CASSPRIYEQYF. The CDR3 DNA reads as TGTGCCAGCAGTCCCCGCATCTACGAGCAGTACTTC.